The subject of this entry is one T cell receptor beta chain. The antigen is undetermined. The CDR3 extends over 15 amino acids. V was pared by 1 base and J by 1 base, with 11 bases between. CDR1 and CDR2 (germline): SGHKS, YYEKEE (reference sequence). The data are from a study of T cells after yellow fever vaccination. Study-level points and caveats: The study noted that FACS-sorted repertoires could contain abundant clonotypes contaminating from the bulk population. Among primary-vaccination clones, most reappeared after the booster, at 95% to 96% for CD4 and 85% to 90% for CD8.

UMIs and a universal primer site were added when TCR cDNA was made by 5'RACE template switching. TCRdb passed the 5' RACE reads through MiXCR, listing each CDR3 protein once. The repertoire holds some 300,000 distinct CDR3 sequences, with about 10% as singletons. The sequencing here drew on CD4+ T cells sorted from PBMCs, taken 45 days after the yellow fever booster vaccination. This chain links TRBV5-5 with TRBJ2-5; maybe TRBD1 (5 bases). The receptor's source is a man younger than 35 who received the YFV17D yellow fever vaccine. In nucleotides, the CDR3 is TGTGCCAGCAGCTTGATTGACAGCATCCAAGAGACCCAGTACTTC. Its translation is CASSLIDSIQETQYF.